Included here is one T cell receptor beta chain sequence, with context. Its antigen is not identified. This sample stems from a study of identical twins. Study-wide findings and caveats: Twin-shared out-of-frame alpha sequences were enriched for low generation probability. Within monozygotic twins, out-of-frame TCR alpha sharing was underestimated by the models. Invariant MAIT and iNKT cells could partly confound zero-insertion analyses.

Germline-derived CDR1 and CDR2 are SGHVS and FQNEAQ. The CDR3 contains 15 residues. Germline trimming cut 5 bases from V and 5 bases from J; bases unmatched to any gene: 10. TCRdb independently ran MiXCR on the 5' RACE reads; one entry per CDR3 protein. The table includes 200,000 to 300,000 distinct CDR3 sequences, about 13% detected once. This sample also belongs to another study, concerning yellow fever vaccine responses in identical twins.

The clonotype was recovered from a woman aged 18-30 years in good health. V gene TRBV7-8 combines with J gene TRBJ2-7, with 9 bases identical to TRBD1. Sequenced sample: memory (CD45RO+) T cells sorted from blood. The CDR3 is CASSPGGTGMDEQYF. CDR3 sequence (DNA): TGTGCCAGCAGCCCGGGTGGGACAGGGATGGACGAGCAGTACTTC.